A single sample gave rise to the 27 T cell receptor beta chains below, sequenced in a study of a mutant IDH1 vaccine in newly diagnosed glioma. Time point noted: week 35, safety follow-up. Doses of 300 ug of mutant IDH1 20-mer peptide were given with topical imiquimod. Method: immunoSEQ multiplex PCR; TCRdb's copy keeps in-frame clones and lacks some. The table shows more than 45,000 clones, with 70% to 90% occurring only once. The antigens these receptors bind are not known. The sample was PBMCs, taken from a glioma patient whose treatment included an IDH1 peptide vaccine. The receptors were gathered from a woman aged 35 to 49 with glioma.

The rearrangement joins TRBV11-2 to TRBJ1-3; D unresolved. This CDR3 contains 13 residues. V shed 5 bases and J shed 3 bases, with 8 bases lying between them. Looked up from germline, CDR1 is SGHAT and CDR2 is FQNNGV. The chain's CDR3 is CASSGWDGNTIYF. As DNA, the CDR3 is TGTGCCAGCAGCGGGTGGGATGGAAACACCATATATTTT.

The chain links TRBV4-2 to TRBJ2-1, with D hard to call. V lost 0 bases to trimming and J lost 8 bases, with 14 bases between them. Germline V gives CDR1 LGHNA, CDR2 YNFKEQ. The CDR3 spans 15 residues. CDR3 bases: TGTGCCAGCAGCCAAGAATGGCTTCTAGGGCATGAGCAGTTCTTC. This encodes CASSQEWLLGHEQFF.

J is TRBJ1-2 and V is TRBV7-9; 8 positions agree with TRBD1. V lost 1 base to trimming and J lost 8 bases; unmatched junction nucleotides: 6. The germline gives CDR1 SEHNR, CDR2 FQNEAQ (reference sequence). The CDR3 has 14 residues. CDR3 in DNA: TGTGCCAGCAGCTTAGTGGACAGGGCGCGGGGCTACACCTTC. This encodes CASSLVDRARGYTF.

In this sample, this clone turned up once. This sequence joins TRBV19 and TRBJ1-2; TRBD1 agrees at 10 bases. The J segment lost 4 bases and the V segment lost 7 bases, leaving 15 bases of the junction unmatched. The germline V gene encodes CDR1 LNHDA and CDR2 SQIVND (reference sequence). This CDR3 comprises 17 residues. The CDR3 bases are TGTGCCAGTAACAAGTCCCCGACAGGGGGCTGGGGCTATGGCTACACCTTC. This codes for CASNKSPTGGWGYGYTF.

This chain links TRBV12-5 with TRBJ1-1, with 9 bases identical to TRBD1. CDR3 length: 18 amino acids. V lost 6 bases and J lost 1; bases outside the gene matches: 15. Germline-derived CDR1 and CDR2 are LGHNT and FRNRAP. CDR3 region: CASGLIEGTGYPNTEAFF. The CDR3, as DNA: TGTGCTAGTGGCCTCATAGAGGGGACAGGGTATCCGAACACTGAAGCTTTCTTT.

This rearrangement joins TRBV6-5 to TRBJ1-2; perhaps TRBD1 as D (5 bases). Trimming shortened V by 2 bases and J by 5 bases, and 12 bases separated the two germline ends. Germline V lookup: CDR1 MNHEY, CDR2 SVGAGI. This CDR3 region has 14 residues. The CDR3 reads CASSYLPDIYGYTF. The CDR3 DNA sequence: TGTGCCAGCAGTTACCTACCGGACATTTATGGCTACACCTTC.

A single count supports this clone. V gene TRBV23-1 combines with J gene TRBJ2-1; D call uncertain. Being an ORF, TRBV23-1 has a function that is uncertain. This CDR3 has 15 residues. V was shortened by 5 bases and J by 4 bases, with 15 bases between the two germline ends. The CDR3 bases are TGCGCCAGCAGTTTAGGTGACACTAATTACAATGAGCAGTTCTTC. Its protein product is CASSLGDTNYNEQFF.

Relative to its sample, this clone is medium-sized (0.01 to 0.1%). This CDR3 is CASSRSNQPQHF. The CDR3 DNA is TGTGCCAGTAGTAGGAGCAATCAGCCCCAGCATTTT. The chain is built from TRBV19 and TRBJ1-5; D unresolved. Germline V CDR1 and CDR2: LNHDA, SQIVND (reference sequence). Trimming shortened V by 4 bases and J by 1 base, and 2 bases separated the two germline ends. The CDR3 is 12 amino acids.

This clone showed up just once. The gene calls are TRBV5-6 and TRBJ1-2; maybe TRBD1 (6 bases). Germline loops: CDR1 SGHDT, CDR2 YYEEEE. The CDR3 is made up of 16 amino acids. The V end was cut by 4 bases, the J end by 6 bases, with 22 bases between. CDR3 region: CASSPRGWGRNHGYTF. CDR3 sequence (DNA): TGTGCCAGCAGCCCAAGGGGCTGGGGGCGCAACCATGGCTACACCTTC.

This sequence joins TRBV29-1 and TRBJ1-1; unclear D gene. There are 12 residues in the CDR3. V gave up 5 bases and J gave up 1 base, with 8 bases separating them. The germline CDR1 and CDR2 sequences are SQVTM and ANQGSEA. The CDR3 bases are TGCAGCGTTAGACGCGCGAACACTGAAGCTTTCTTT. Translated, it gives CSVRRANTEAFF.

The V gene is TRBV27, the J gene TRBJ1-2, with D perhaps matching TRBD1 (6 bases). The CDR3 loop spans 14 amino acids. Trimming removed 7 bases at V and 7 bases at J, with 19 bases between. Germline-derived CDR1 and CDR2 are MNHEY and SMNVEV (reference sequence). CDR3 protein: CASTPNQGIGGYTF. The CDR3 DNA reads TGTGCCAGCACCCCCAACCAGGGGATAGGTGGCTACACCTTC.

This clone was detected only once. The rearrangement joins TRBV28 to TRBJ2-7; D is uncertain. The CDR3 has 11 amino acids. In germline, CDR1 is MDHEN, CDR2 SYDVKM. The V end was cut by 4 bases, the J end by 7 bases, with 8 bases between. As DNA, the CDR3 is TGTGCCAGCAGTTCCCGGGTGGAGCAGTACTTC. This codes for CASSSRVEQYF.

The chain couples TRBV5-1 to TRBJ1-1; the D is unclear. Germline loops: CDR1 SGHRS, CDR2 YFSETQ. The CDR3 contains 12 residues. V lost 6 bases and J 1 base, leaving 7 bases between the germline ends. The CDR3 bases are TGCGCCAGCAAGAGGGAGAACACTGAAGCTTTCTTT. It codes for CASKRENTEAFF.

The rearrangement links TRBV12-5 to TRBJ1-1; D may be TRBD1 (5 bases). The germline V gene has CDR1 LGHNT and CDR2 FRNRAP. The CDR3 loop spans 16 amino acids. Trimming shortened V by 4 bases and J by 1 base, and 16 bases separated the two germline ends. CDR3 residues: CASGSPPQGENTEAFF. The CDR3 DNA reads as TGTGCTAGTGGTTCACCGCCTCAGGGCGAGAACACTGAAGCTTTCTTT.

With respect to this clone: Other DNA sequences in the same sample also yield this CDR3. The chain joins TRBV7-2 to TRBJ2-3; 7 nucleotides align to TRBD2. CDR1 SGHTA and CDR2 FQGNSA come from the germline V gene. This CDR3 spans 14 amino acids. The V segment lost 5 bases and the J segment 0 bases; nucleotides outside the gene matches: 2. This CDR3 is CASSPGLSTDTQYF. The CDR3 DNA sequence: TGTGCCAGCAGCCCGGGACTAAGCACAGATACGCAGTATTTT. The variable domain in full, completed from reference TRBV7-2 and TRBJ2-3, reads GAGVSQSPSNKVTEKGKDVELRCDPISGHTALYWYRQSLGQGLEFLIYFQGNSAPDKSGLPSDRFSAERTGGSVSTLTIQRTQQEDSAVYLCASSPGLSTDTQYFGPGTRLTVL.

This clone came up once. V is TRBV2 and J is TRBJ1-2; D perhaps matches TRBD1 (6 bases). CDR1 and CDR2 from the germline V gene are SNHLY and FYNNEI. Between the trimmed V and J ends, which lost 2 bases and 1 base, there was a span of 14 bases. The CDR3 has 16 residues. CDR3 DNA: TGTGCCAGCAGTGAAAGTTTGGCAGGGGTTAACTATGGCTACACCTTC. Its protein is CASSESLAGVNYGYTF.

The chain combines TRBV27 with TRBJ2-1, with TRBD2 matching over 11 bases. The V segment lost 6 bases and the J segment 7 bases; nucleotides outside the gene matches: 11. Germline values: CDR1 MNHEY, CDR2 SMNVEV (reference sequence). There are 16 residues in the CDR3. Here the CDR3 reads CASSPAGSGRGNEQFF. The CDR3 bases are TGTGCCAGCAGCCCAGCTGGTAGCGGGAGGGGGAATGAGCAGTTCTTC.

The V gene is TRBV6-5, the J gene TRBJ2-7; D gene unclear. Germline CDR1 MNHEY, CDR2 SVGAGI. The germline V and J ends were trimmed by 5 bases and 0 bases, with 11 bases remaining between them. The CDR3 consists of 14 residues. CDR3 bases: TGTGCCAGCAGTCGTTCGGGCTTCTCCTACGAGCAGTACTTC. This codes for CASSRSGFSYEQYF.

This chain joins TRBV6-5 and TRBJ1-2, with TRBD1 identical over 7 bases. Germline V gene lookup returns CDR1 MNHEY and CDR2 SVGAGI. The CDR3 runs 15 residues. The V and J ends lost 6 bases and 5 bases, in that order; junction bases with no gene match: 12. The CDR3 protein is CASRSRQGEGYGYTF. As DNA, the CDR3 is TGTGCCAGCAGGAGCCGACAGGGAGAGGGGTATGGCTACACCTTC.

The chain carries TRBV2 and TRBJ2-5; tentatively, D is TRBD2 (6 bases). This CDR3 spans 13 amino acids. Trimming shortened V by 1 base and J by 5 bases, and 8 bases separated the two germline ends. Germline CDR1 is SNHLY and CDR2 is FYNNEI. The DNA of the CDR3 is TGTGCCAGCAGTGAAGGTGGAGGGGAGACCCAGTACTTC. Translated: CASSEGGGETQYF.

The chain combines TRBV25-1 with TRBJ1-5, with unresolved D. Germline V gene sequence: CDR1 MGHDK, CDR2 SYGVNS. The CDR3 has 9 amino acids. Trimming shortened V by 8 bases and J by 6 bases, and 2 bases separated the two germline ends. The CDR3 DNA reads TGTGCCAGCCCTCAGCCCCAGCATTTT. Protein product: CASPQPQHF.

V and J are TRBV11-2 and TRBJ2-7; TRBD1 agrees at 7 bases. Germline assignment: CDR1 SGHAT and CDR2 FQNNGV. The J segment lost 2 bases and the V segment lost 3 bases, leaving 4 bases of the junction unmatched. The CDR3 has 14 amino acids. CDR3 in DNA: TGTGCCAGCAGCTTCGGGACAGCAGCCTACGAGCAGTACTTC. This translates into CASSFGTAAYEQYF. The full variable domain, completed using reference TRBV11-2 and TRBJ2-7, is EAGVAQSPRYKIIEKRQSVAFWCNPISGHATLYWYQQILGQGPKLLIQFQNNGVVDDSQLPKDRFSAERLKGVDSTLKIQPAKLEDSAVYLCASSFGTAAYEQYFGPGTRLTVT.

The chain employs TRBV6-1 and TRBJ1-5; 8 nucleotides line up with TRBD1. With V trimmed by 8 bases and J by 1 base, 7 bases remained unmatched. Germline V lookup: CDR1 MNHNS, CDR2 SASEGT. CDR3 length equals 15 residues. The CDR3, as DNA: TGTGCCAGCGAAGGGGACAGGATGAGCAATCAGCCCCAGCATTTT. It translates to CASEGDRMSNQPQHF.

The gene calls are TRBV2 and TRBJ2-3; 13 positions match TRBD2. The germline V gene has CDR1 SNHLY and CDR2 FYNNEI. The V and J ends lost 6 bases and 6 bases, in that order; junction bases with no gene match: 12. CDR3 length: 17 amino acids. CDR3 residues: CASRQRLAGGPSDTQYF. CDR3 DNA sequence: TGTGCCAGCAGACAAAGACTAGCGGGAGGCCCCTCCGATACGCAGTATTTT.

The J gene is TRBJ1-2, the V gene TRBV5-4; no definite D call. CDR1 SGHNT and CDR2 YYREEE come from the germline V gene (reference sequence). This CDR3 has 16 amino acids. Trimming took 0 bases from V and 0 from J, leaving 12 bases between them. The CDR3 DNA is TGTGCCAGCAGCTTGGTGGTTTTACAAGCTAACTATGGCTACACCTTC. Encoded protein: CASSLVVLQANYGYTF.

The chain couples TRBV2 to TRBJ2-1, with D maybe TRBD2 (6 bases). V was pared by 5 bases and J by 7 bases, with 21 bases between. Per germline, CDR1 SNHLY and CDR2 FYNNEI. The CDR3 contains 16 residues. The CDR3 DNA sequence: TGTGCCAGCAGTCGGGGTGGCGGGGACCTACAGAATGAGCAGTTCTTC. It specifies CASSRGGGDLQNEQFF.

The chain is built from TRBV5-1 and TRBJ2-7, with 7 nucleotides matching TRBD1. CDR3 length: 15 residues. V dropped 3 bases and J dropped 3; count of bases not matched to a gene: 9. Germline CDR1 is SGHRS and CDR2 is YFSETQ. The CDR3 spells CASSSRGTVNYEQYF. The CDR3 DNA sequence: TGCGCCAGCAGCTCCAGGGGGACAGTGAACTACGAGCAGTACTTC. Using reference TRBV5-1 and TRBJ2-7 for the parts outside the CDR3, the full variable domain is KAGVTQTPRYLIKTRGQQVTLSCSPISGHRSVSWYQQTPGQGLQFLFEYFSETQRNKGNFPGRFSGRQFSNSRSEMNVSTLELGDSALYLCASSSRGTVNYEQYFGPGTRLTVT.